The source of this T cell receptor (beta chain) is a study of T cell responses to AZD1222 COVID-19 vaccine. Germline V lookup: CDR1 MNHEY, CDR2 SVGAGI. The CDR3 has 14 amino acids. V was trimmed by 7 bases and J by 4 bases, leaving 17 bases between them. The study, taken as a whole, reports: The sample set comprised mostly white British donors with more females, and clonal diversity was possibly underestimated. Unmutated variant regions are reportedly the target of nearly half of TCRs that are spike-specific.

With regard to this clone: Its target is not known.

Here immunoSEQ multiplex PCR was the method, and the copy in TCRdb shows in-frame clones only, minus some. This sample carries tens of thousands of clones, over 65% of them seen once, and the ten largest clones take less than 4.5%. The sequence was collected from an adult who received the AZD1222 COVID-19 vaccine. The gene calls are TRBV6-5 and TRBJ2-7; D unresolved. The source material was peripheral blood, sampled 28 days after the second AZD1222 dose. The CDR3 DNA reads as TGTGCCAGCATGGGGATTGGAATCACTTACGAGCAGTACTTC. This gives the protein CASMGIGITYEQYF.